This T cell receptor beta chain is from a study of cytomegalovirus exposure and HLA in healthy donors. The PCR made use of 60 Vbeta and 13 Jbeta primers. Only in-frame clones appear in the TCRdb table, and some are missing; sequencing was by immunoSEQ multiplex PCR. This table holds about 70,000 clones, approximately 82% found once. This clone was counted a few times. V was pared by 4 bases and J by 1 base, with 11 bases between. The CDR3 loop spans 14 amino acids. CDR1 is SNHLY and CDR2 is FYNNEI in the germline V gene. The receptor comes from a girl aged 5-17 years in good health and CMV-seropositive. Input material: PBMCs. The chain links TRBV2 to TRBJ2-7; a weak D match, TRBD1 (6 bases). CDR3 protein: CASSAPDRSYEQYF. CDR3 bases: TGTGCCAGCAGTGCCCCGGACAGATCCTACGAGCAGTACTTC.